This TCR beta chain was sequenced during a study of blood T cell repertoires in COVID-19. The overall study: Spain, Italy and the United States supplied samples that represented acute and convalescent COVID-19.

Each participant's cohort was designated according to participant-reported clinical history. Data came from immunoSEQ multiplex PCR; TCRdb stores just in-frame clones and leaves some out. In the table there are about 220,000 clones, over 80% of which are singletons. This CDR3 spans 16 amino acids. The germline V gene encodes CDR1 SGHRS and CDR2 YFSETQ. Trimming removed 4 bases from V and 1 base from J, with 14 bases in between. The receptor's source is a woman aged 25 to 39 with acute COVID-19. Sequencing was performed on PBMCs or T cells enriched from blood (not recorded which). The chain couples TRBV5-1 to TRBJ2-2, with D possibly matching TRBD1 (6 bases). CDR3 nucleotides: TGCGCCAGCAGCACTCGACAGGTGCGGAACACCGGGGAGCTGTTTTTT. Translating gives CASSTRQVRNTGELFF.